This TCR beta chain came from a study of glioma-infiltrating T cells after dendritic cell vaccination. Clones were read by immunoSEQ multiplex PCR, and TCRdb kept only the in-frame ones, dropping some. The table shows 40,000 or so clones, with approximately 82% occurring only once. Unmatched junction bases numbered 5, after V lost 4 bases and J lost 4 bases. Per the germline V gene, CDR1 is SGDLS and CDR2 is YYNGEE. The CDR3 spans 15 residues. The specimen was blood, collected before dendritic cell vaccination. The V and J genes are TRBV9 and TRBJ2-1; 10 nucleotides match TRBD2. The sequence derives from a human donor with glioblastoma. The CDR3 nucleotides read TGTGCCAGCAGCCCAAGCGGGGGGGTTTACAATGAGCAGTTCTTC. Translating gives CASSPSGGVYNEQFF.